The source of this T cell receptor beta chain is a study of T cell changes during pregnancy in multiple sclerosis. V lost 0 bases and J lost 5, with 11 bases in between. Germline V lookup: CDR1 SGHDT, CDR2 YYEEEE. This CDR3 is 15 amino acids long. Clones were read by immunoSEQ multiplex PCR, and TCRdb kept only the in-frame ones, dropping some. The table lists tens of thousands of clones, about 91% of them singletons. This TCR came from a female donor with multiple sclerosis, enrolled in a pregnancy study. The rearrangement joins TRBV5-6 to TRBJ2-2; possibly TRBD1 for D (5 bases). The sample here was CD4+ T cells from peripheral blood mononuclear cells, taken before pregnancy. CDR3: CASSLVQGRTGELFF. The CDR3 nucleotides read TGTGCCAGCAGCTTGGTTCAGGGCAGGACCGGGGAGCTGTTTTTT.